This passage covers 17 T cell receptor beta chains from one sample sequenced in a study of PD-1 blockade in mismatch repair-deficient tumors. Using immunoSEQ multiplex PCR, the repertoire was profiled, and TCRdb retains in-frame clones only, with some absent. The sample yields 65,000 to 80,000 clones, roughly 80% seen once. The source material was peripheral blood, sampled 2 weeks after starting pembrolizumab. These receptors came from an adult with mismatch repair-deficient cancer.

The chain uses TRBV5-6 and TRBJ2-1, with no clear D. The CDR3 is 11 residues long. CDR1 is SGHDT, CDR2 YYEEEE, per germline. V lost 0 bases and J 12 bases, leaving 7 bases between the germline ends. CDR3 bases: TGTGCCAGCAGCTTGGGGGCATGGCAGTTCTTC. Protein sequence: CASSLGAWQFF.

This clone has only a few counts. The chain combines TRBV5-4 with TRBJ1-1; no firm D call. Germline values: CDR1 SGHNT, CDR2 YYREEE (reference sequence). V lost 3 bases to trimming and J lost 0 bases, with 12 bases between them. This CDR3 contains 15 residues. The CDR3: CASSSTYSLNTEAFF. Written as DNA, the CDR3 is TGTGCCAGCAGCTCGACGTACAGCTTGAACACTGAAGCTTTCTTT.

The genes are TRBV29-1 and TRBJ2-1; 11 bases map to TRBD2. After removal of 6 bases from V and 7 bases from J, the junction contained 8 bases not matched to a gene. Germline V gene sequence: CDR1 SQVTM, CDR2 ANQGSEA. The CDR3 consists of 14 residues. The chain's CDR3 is CSVVTSGRENEQFF. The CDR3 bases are TGCAGCGTCGTCACTAGCGGGAGAGAGAATGAGCAGTTCTTC.

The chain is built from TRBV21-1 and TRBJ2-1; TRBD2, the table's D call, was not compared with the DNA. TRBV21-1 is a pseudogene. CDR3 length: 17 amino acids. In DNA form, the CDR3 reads TGTGCCAGCAGCACACCAGGGACTAGCGGGAGTTACAATGAGCAGTTCTTC. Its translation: CASSTPGTSGSYNEQFF.

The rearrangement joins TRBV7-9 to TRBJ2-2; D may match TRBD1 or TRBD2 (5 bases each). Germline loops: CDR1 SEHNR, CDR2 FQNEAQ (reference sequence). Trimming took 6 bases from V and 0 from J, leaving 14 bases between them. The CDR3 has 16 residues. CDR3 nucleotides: TGTGCCAGCAGTTTCACGATGGGGGCGAACACCGGGGAGCTGTTTTTT. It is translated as CASSFTMGANTGELFF.

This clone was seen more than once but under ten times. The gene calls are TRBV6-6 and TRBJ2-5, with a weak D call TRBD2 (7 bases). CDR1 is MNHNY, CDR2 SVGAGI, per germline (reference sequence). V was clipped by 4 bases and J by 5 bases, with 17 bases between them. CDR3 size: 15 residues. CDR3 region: CASSSNRGAMETQYF. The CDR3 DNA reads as TGTGCCAGCAGTTCAAACCGGGGGGCGATGGAGACCCAGTACTTC.

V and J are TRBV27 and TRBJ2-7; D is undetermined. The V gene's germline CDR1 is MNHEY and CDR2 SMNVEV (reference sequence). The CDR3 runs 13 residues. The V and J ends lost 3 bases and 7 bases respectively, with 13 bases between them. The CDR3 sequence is CASSFWADEEQYF. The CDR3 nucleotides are TGTGCCAGCAGTTTCTGGGCCGATGAAGAGCAGTACTTC.

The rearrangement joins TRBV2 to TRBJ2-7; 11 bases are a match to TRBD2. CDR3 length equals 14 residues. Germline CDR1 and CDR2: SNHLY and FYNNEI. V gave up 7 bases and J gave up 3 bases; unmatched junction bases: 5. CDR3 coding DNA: TGTGCCAGCAAGACGGGACTAGCGGTCTACGAGCAGTACTTC. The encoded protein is CASKTGLAVYEQYF.

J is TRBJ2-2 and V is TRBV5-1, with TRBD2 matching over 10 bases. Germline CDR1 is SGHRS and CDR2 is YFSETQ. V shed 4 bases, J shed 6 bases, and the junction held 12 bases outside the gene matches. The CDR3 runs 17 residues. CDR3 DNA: TGCGCCAGCAGCACATCTAGCGGGAGTCTGATAGCCGGGGAGCTGTTTTTT. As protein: CASSTSSGSLIAGELFF.

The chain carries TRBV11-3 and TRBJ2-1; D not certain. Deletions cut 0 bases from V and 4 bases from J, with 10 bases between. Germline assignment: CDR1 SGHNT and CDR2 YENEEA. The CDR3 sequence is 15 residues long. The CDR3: CASSLDSQSYNEQFF. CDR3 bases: TGTGCCAGCAGCTTAGACTCACAATCGTACAATGAGCAGTTCTTC.

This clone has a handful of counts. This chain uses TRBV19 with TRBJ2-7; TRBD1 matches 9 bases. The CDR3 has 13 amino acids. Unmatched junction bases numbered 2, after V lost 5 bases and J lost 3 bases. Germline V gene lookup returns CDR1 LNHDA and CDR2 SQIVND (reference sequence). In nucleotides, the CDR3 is TGTGCCAGTAGTCCGGACAGGGGCTACGAGCAGTACTTC. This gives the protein CASSPDRGYEQYF.

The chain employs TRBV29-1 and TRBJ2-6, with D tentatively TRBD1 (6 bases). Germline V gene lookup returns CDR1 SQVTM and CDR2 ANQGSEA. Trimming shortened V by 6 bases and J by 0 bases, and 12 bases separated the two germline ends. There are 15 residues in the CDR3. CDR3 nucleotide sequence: TGCAGCGTGGGGGCAGGGAGCTCTGGGGCCAACGTCCTGACTTTC. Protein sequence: CSVGAGSSGANVLTF.

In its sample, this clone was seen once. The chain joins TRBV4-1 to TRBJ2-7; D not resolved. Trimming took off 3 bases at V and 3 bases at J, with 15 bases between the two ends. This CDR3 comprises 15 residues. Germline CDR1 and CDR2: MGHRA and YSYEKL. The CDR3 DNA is TGCGCCAGCAGCCAGACTGACATCCCAGTCTACGAGCAGTACTTC. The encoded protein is CASSQTDIPVYEQYF.

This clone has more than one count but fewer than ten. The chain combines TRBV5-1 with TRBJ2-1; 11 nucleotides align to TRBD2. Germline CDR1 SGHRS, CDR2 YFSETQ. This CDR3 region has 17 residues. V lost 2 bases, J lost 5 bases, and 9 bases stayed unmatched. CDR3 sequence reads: CASSFGLAGDLNNEQFF. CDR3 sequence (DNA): TGCGCCAGCAGCTTCGGACTAGCGGGTGATCTTAACAATGAGCAGTTCTTC.

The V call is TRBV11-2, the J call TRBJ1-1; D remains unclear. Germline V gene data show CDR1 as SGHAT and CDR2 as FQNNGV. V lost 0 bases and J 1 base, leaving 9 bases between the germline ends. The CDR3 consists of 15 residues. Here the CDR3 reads CASSLDASRNTEAFF. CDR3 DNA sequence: TGTGCCAGCAGCTTAGATGCATCCAGGAACACTGAAGCTTTCTTT.

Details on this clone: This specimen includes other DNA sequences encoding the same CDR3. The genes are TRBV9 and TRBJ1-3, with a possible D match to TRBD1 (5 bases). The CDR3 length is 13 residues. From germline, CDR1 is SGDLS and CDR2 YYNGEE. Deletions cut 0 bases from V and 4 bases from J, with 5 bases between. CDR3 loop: CASSVGGGNTIYF. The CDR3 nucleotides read TGTGCCAGCAGCGTAGGGGGGGGAAACACCATATATTTT.

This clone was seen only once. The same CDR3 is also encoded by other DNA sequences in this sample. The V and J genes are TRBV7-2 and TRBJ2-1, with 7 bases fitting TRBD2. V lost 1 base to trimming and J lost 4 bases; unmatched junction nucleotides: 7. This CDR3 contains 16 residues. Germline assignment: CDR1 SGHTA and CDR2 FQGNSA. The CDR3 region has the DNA TGTGCCAGCAGCTTAGTTCGGCTAGCGGTTTACAATGAGCAGTTCTTC. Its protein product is CASSLVRLAVYNEQFF. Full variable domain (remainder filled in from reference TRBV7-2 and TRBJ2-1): GAGVSQSPSNKVTEKGKDVELRCDPISGHTALYWYRQSLGQGLEFLIYFQGNSAPDKSGLPSDRFSAERTGGSVSTLTIQRTQQEDSAVYLCASSLVRLAVYNEQFFGPGTRLTVL.